This TCR beta chain was profiled in a study of T cells in Graves' hyperthyroidism and ophthalmopathy. Reasons for excluding patients were uncontrolled infection, other autoimmune disease, pregnancy or lactation. Thyroid ultrasound and orbital computed tomography, with clinical symptoms and serum thyroxine and TRAb, informed diagnoses. Fresh peripheral blood, roughly 10 ml of it, supplied the PBMCs. Amplification of TCR beta CDR3 regions was performed using RNA transcripts as template. A first-round RT-PCR of the TCR CDR3 used the HTBI primer set. TCRdb processed the multiplex PCR reads anew with MiXCR; each CDR3 protein has one entry. The profile shows about 640,000 distinct CDR3 sequences, about 14% of them singletons. On this clonotype: The antigen remains undetermined.

V was trimmed by 5 bases and J by 3 bases, leaving 11 bases between them. Per germline, CDR1 SGHTA and CDR2 FQGTGA. The CDR3 contains 14 residues. General observations from the study: Stable hyperthyroidism and ophthalmopathy were separated using 13 V-J signatures.

The sample taken for sequencing was blood. The chain joins TRBV7-3 to TRBJ2-1; tentatively, D is TRBD2 (5 bases). This sequence originates from a woman in her 50s with Graves' ophthalmopathy. The CDR3 bases are TGTGCCAGCAGCAACCCCGGGGACTACAATGAGCAGTTCTTC. Amino acids: CASSNPGDYNEQFF.